The present TCR beta chain was sequenced within a study of graft-versus-host responses after intestinal transplantation. The CDR3 length is 13 residues. The germline V gene has CDR1 SNHLY and CDR2 FYNNEI. V gave up 7 bases and J gave up 5 bases, with 12 bases separating them. This clone has more than one count but fewer than ten. Its antigen is currently unknown. Profiled with immunoSEQ multiplex PCR; TCRdb holds only in-frame clones, not every one. The sample has about 92,000 clones; approximately 90% are singletons. This clonotype was obtained from a human donor who received an intestinal transplant. The rearrangement uses TRBV2 and TRBJ1-3; D is possibly TRBD1 (5 bases). Specimen: unstimulated CD8+ T cells sorted from spleen or lymph node cells, collected before intestinal transplant. This chain's CDR3 is CASTPGGRNTIYF. The CDR3 DNA sequence: TGTGCCAGCACTCCGGGGGGAAGAAACACCATATATTTT.